These T cell receptor beta chains were read from a single sample in a study of early T cells in non-severe SARS-CoV-2 infection. TCRdb used MiXCR to reprocess the 5' RACE reads, holding one entry per CDR3 protein. The sample lists over 85,000 distinct CDR3 sequences, around 13% seen once, with about 6% in the top ten. The sequenced material came from whole blood. The receptors come from an adult who was a healthcare worker with PCR-confirmed SARS-CoV-2 infection or an uninfected control (not recorded which). The CDR3 runs from the conserved cysteine through the conserved F or W. D genes are given only for firm matches. Clone size, where shown, is once, few, many, or a class for clones that have expanded.

D	V	J	size	DNA	CDR3
TRBD2	TRBV12-3/TRBV12-4	TRBJ2-1	few	TGTGCCAGCAGTTCGGGACTAGCGGCGAATGAGCAGTTCTTC	CASSSGLAANEQFF
NA	TRBV20-1	TRBJ1-1	NA	TGCAGTGCTAGAGATGCTGAAGCTTTCTTT	CSARDAEAFF
NA	TRBV7-2	TRBJ2-5	few	TGTGCCAGCACCGGTCGCCAACTCGTAGAGACCCAGTACTTC	CASTGRQLVETQYF
TRBD2	TRBV6-4	TRBJ2-2	once	TGTGCCAGCAGTGACTCCCCAGCGGGAGTAACCGGGGAGCTGTTTTTT	CASSDSPAGVTGELFF
NA	TRBV18	TRBJ1-2	NA	TGTGCCAGCTCACCGGCCGAGGGGAACTATGGCTACACCTTC	CASSPAEGNYGYTF
NA	TRBV5-1	TRBJ2-2	many	TGCGCCAGCCGCCGTCTGAACACCGGGGAGCTGTTTTTT	CASRRLNTGELFF
NA	TRBV29-1	TRBJ1-1	many	TGCAGCGTTGAGTATTTGAACACTGAAGCTTTCTTT	CSVEYLNTEAFF
TRBD2	TRBV20-1	TRBJ2-7	few	TGCAGTGCTAGAGATGGGACTAGCGGGGTCTACGAGCAGTACTTC	CSARDGTSGVYEQYF
NA	TRBV6-5	TRBJ1-4	many	TGTGCCAGCAGTTACTCCGGGGGGGATGAAAAACTGTTTTTT	CASSYSGGDEKLFF
NA	TRBV28	TRBJ2-7	NA	TGTGCCAGCAGTTTCAACGGGGGCTACGAGCAGTACTTC	CASSFNGGYEQYF
NA	TRBV4-1	TRBJ1-4	many	TGCGCCAGCAGCCAAGAGATCGCCCTAAGGAATGAAAAACTGTTTTTT	CASSQEIALRNEKLFF
NA	TRBV27	TRBJ2-7	few	TGTGCCAGCAGTTTTTCCCTATCCTACGAGCAGTACTTC	CASSFSLSYEQYF
NA	TRBV7-8	TRBJ2-5	few	TGTGCCAGCAGCCCACCTGGCAGGGACCAAGAGACCCAGTACTTC	CASSPPGRDQETQYF
NA	TRBV28	TRBJ1-4	NA	TGTGCCAGCGGGACCTACCGGACTTTCTTCATCCCCACAACTAATGAAAAACTGTTTTTT	CASGTYRTFFIPTTNEKLFF
NA	TRBV12-3/TRBV12-4	TRBJ1-1	large	TGTGCCAGCAGTAGAGGGATGAACACTGAAGCTTTCTTT	CASSRGMNTEAFF
NA	TRBV6-1	TRBJ1-5	few	TGTGCCAGCAGCGGCACGGCAACCAATCAGCCCCAGCATTTT	CASSGTATNQPQHF
NA	TRBV7-2	TRBJ2-7	NA	TGTGCCAGCAGCTTAGTACCGGGGGACGAGCAGTACTTC	CASSLVPGDEQYF
NA	TRBV29-1	TRBJ1-1	few	TGCAGCGTTGCACCAGGGTGGGGCATGAACACTGAAGCTTTCTTT	CSVAPGWGMNTEAFF
NA	TRBV5-1	TRBJ2-2	NA	TGCGCCAGCAAAGGCCTCCAGGGCGGGGAGCTGTTTTTT	CASKGLQGGELFF
NA	TRBV6-1	TRBJ1-1	many	TGTGCCAGCAGTATCAGGGCTGGGGGCACTGAAGCTTTCTTT	CASSIRAGGTEAFF
NA	TRBV6-2/TRBV6-3	TRBJ2-7	NA	TGTGCCAGCCTAGGGCGATCCTACGAGCAGTACTTC	CASLGRSYEQYF
NA	TRBV6-1	TRBJ1-2	few	TGTGCCAGCACCCCGAGGGCAGTTGGCAGCTCTAACTATGGCTACACCTTC	CASTPRAVGSSNYGYTF
TRBD2	TRBV28	TRBJ2-7	NA	TGTGCCAGCAGGGGACAGCGGGAGGGCGAGCAGTACTTC	CASRGQREGEQYF
NA	TRBV12-3/TRBV12-4	TRBJ2-6	many	TGTGCCAGCAGTTTCGGGGGCTCTGGGGCCAACGTCCTGACTTTC	CASSFGGSGANVLTF
TRBD2	TRBV9	TRBJ2-1	many	TGTGCCAGCAGCGTAGGGAGCGGGAATAATGAGCAGTTCTTC	CASSVGSGNNEQFF
TRBD2	TRBV3-1	TRBJ2-7	NA	TGTGCCAGCAGCCATCTGGCGGGAGCCGCCTACGAGCAGTACTTC	CASSHLAGAAYEQYF
TRBD2	TRBV7-8	TRBJ2-3	many	TGTGCCAGCAGCCCCCGGAGAGCGGGGGCTACAGATACGCAGTATTTT	CASSPRRAGATDTQYF
NA	TRBV11-2	TRBJ1-6	many	TGTGCCAGCAGCTTAGACAGGACGGTTAATTCACCCCTCCACTTT	CASSLDRTVNSPLHF
NA	TRBV21-1	TRBJ2-1	NA	TGTGCCAGCAGCAAAGCCCCACGTCGACCCTTCAATGAGCAGTTCTTC	CASSKAPRRPFNEQFF
TRBD2	TRBV6-2/TRBV6-3	TRBJ2-2	NA	TGTGCCAGCAGTCATACCGGGACTAGCGGAGCCGGGGAGCTGTTTTTT	CASSHTGTSGAGELFF
TRBD1	TRBV11-2	TRBJ1-1	NA	TGTGCCAGCAGCTTAGGACAGGGGGGCGAAGCTTTCTTT	CASSLGQGGEAFF
NA	TRBV4-1	TRBJ2-6	many	TGCGCCAGCAGCCAAGATGACCGCTCTGGGGCCAACGTCCTGACTTTC	CASSQDDRSGANVLTF
NA	TRBV6-1	TRBJ1-2	NA	TGTGCCAGCAGTTTGCGTCGACCAAGCGCAGAGACCTATGGCTACACCTTC	CASSLRRPSAETYGYTF
NA	TRBV27	TRBJ2-3	NA	TGTGCCAGCAGTTTCAAGGGATTTGCAGATACGCAGTATTTT	CASSFKGFADTQYF
NA	TRBV29-1	TRBJ2-4	many	TGCAGTTTAGACGCCTCCAAAAACATTCAGTACTTC	CSLDASKNIQYF
NA	TRBV29-1	TRBJ2-3	few	TGCAGCGTTGTTCTAGCGATAATCACAGATACGCAGTATTTT	CSVVLAIITDTQYF
NA	TRBV3-1	TRBJ2-5	few	TGTGCCAGCAGCCAAGACGCTAGCGTGTCAGGGACCCAGTACTTC	CASSQDASVSGTQYF
TRBD2	TRBV7-6	TRBJ2-5	few	TGTGCCAGCAGCTTACTCACGGCCATAGCGGGAGAGGAGACCCAGTACTTC	CASSLLTAIAGEETQYF
TRBD1	TRBV3-1	TRBJ2-7	NA	TGTGCCAGCAGCCAACCCGGGACAGGGGGATACGAGCAGTACTTC	CASSQPGTGGYEQYF
NA	TRBV6-5	TRBJ1-1	NA	TGTGCCAGCCAAGAGACGAACACTGAAGCTTTCTTT	CASQETNTEAFF
TRBD1	TRBV18	TRBJ2-7	few	TGTGCCAGCTCACCATGGGACAGGCCCTCCTACGAGCAGTACTTC	CASSPWDRPSYEQYF
NA	TRBV5-1	TRBJ2-7	many	TGCGCCAGCAGCTTGGTCGGGAATGTATACGAGCAGTACTTC	CASSLVGNVYEQYF
TRBD1	TRBV14	TRBJ2-1	many	TGTGCCAGCAGCCTCACAGGGGGCAAGGTTGAGCAGTTCTTC	CASSLTGGKVEQFF
NA	TRBV20-1	TRBJ2-1	few	TGCAGTGCTCTCCACAGGGCGGTACAGGGTGAGCAGTTCTTC	CSALHRAVQGEQFF
TRBD2	TRBV7-8	TRBJ2-5	few	TGTGCCAGCAGCTCGGGACTAGCACACCAAGAGACCCAGTACTTC	CASSSGLAHQETQYF
NA	TRBV2	TRBJ1-1	NA	TGTGCCAGCAGGAACAAGGGGTTATTGAACACTGAAGCTTTCTTT	CASRNKGLLNTEAFF
NA	TRBV7-2	TRBJ2-7	NA	TGTGCCAGCAGCTTAGGACGGAACTCCTACGAGCAGTACTTC	CASSLGRNSYEQYF
TRBD1	TRBV7-8	TRBJ1-2	few	TGTGCCAGCAGCGCCCCGACAGGGACCGGCTACACCTTC	CASSAPTGTGYTF
NA	TRBV7-2	TRBJ2-1	few	TGTGCCAGCAGCTTATATCGTTCCACAAGTGAGCAGTTCTTC	CASSLYRSTSEQFF